This T cell receptor (beta chain) was recorded in a study of T cell responses to AZD1222 COVID-19 vaccine. Study at large: The analysis combined second doses at about 4 or about 12 weeks.

Generated by immunoSEQ multiplex PCR, the TCRdb table keeps only in-frame clones and is missing some. The data contain roughly 100,000 clones, approximately 84% of them singletons. About this clone itself: The antigen is unknown.

Between the trimmed V and J ends, which lost 7 bases and 6 bases, there was a span of 13 bases. The CDR3 runs 13 residues. Findings and limits, study-wide: Following two doses of AZD1222, Spike-specific TCR breadth and depth rose.

The chain combines TRBV12-3 or TRBV12-4 with TRBJ2-1; either TRBD1 or TRBD2 may supply D (5 bases each). The material was peripheral blood, obtained on day 0 of AZD1222 vaccination. The receptor was isolated from an adult in good health. CDR3: CASNNWGSNEQFF. Here the CDR3 DNA reads TGTGCCAGCAACAATTGGGGGAGCAATGAGCAGTTCTTC.